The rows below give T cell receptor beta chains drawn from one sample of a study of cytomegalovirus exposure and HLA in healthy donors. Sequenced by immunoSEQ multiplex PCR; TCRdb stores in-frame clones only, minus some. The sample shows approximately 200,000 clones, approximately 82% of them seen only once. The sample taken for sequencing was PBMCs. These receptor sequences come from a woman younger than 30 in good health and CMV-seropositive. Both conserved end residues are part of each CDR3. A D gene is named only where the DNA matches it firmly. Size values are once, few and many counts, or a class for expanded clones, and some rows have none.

TGTGCCAGCAGCGAATCGACAGGGTATTATGGCTACACCTTC,CASSESTGYYGYTF,TRBV27,TRBD1,-,TRBJ1-2
TGTGCCAGCAGCGGGAGGACAGGGGATGGGACCGGGGAGCTGTTTTTT,CASSGRTGDGTGELFF,TRBV9,TRBD1,-,TRBJ2-2
TGCGCCAGCAGCTTGGGACCCCGGACAGGTGGGACTGAAGCTTTCTTT,CASSLGPRTGGTEAFF,TRBV5-1,TRBD1,-,TRBJ1-1
TGTGCCAGCAGGGCAGGGGCGTCCTTGGAAGACACTGAAGCTTTCTTT,CASRAGASLEDTEAFF,TRBV9,-,-,TRBJ1-1
TGCGCCAGCAGCTCGACTGGGAGCACAGATACGCAGTATTTT,CASSSTGSTDTQYF,TRBV5-1,-,once,TRBJ2-3
TGTGCCAGCAGTTCCTCCGGGCCGGGGAAAACCTTC,CASSSSGPGKTF,TRBV6-5,-,-,TRBJ1-2
TGTGCCAGCACCATTACAGGCTATGGCTACACCTTC,CASTITGYGYTF,TRBV28,-,-,TRBJ1-2
TGTGCCAGCAGCGTACTTCAGGAGAACACTGAAGCTTTCTTT,CASSVLQENTEAFF,TRBV9,-,-,TRBJ1-1
TGTGCCAGCAGCTTAGTTCTAGTCCTAGGCGGGGGGCCATACCAAGAGACCCAGTACTTC,CASSLVLVLGGGPYQETQYF,TRBV7-8,TRBD2,few,TRBJ2-5
TGCGCCAGCAGCTTGGGCAGGGGGCGCGGTACGCAGTATTTT,CASSLGRGRGTQYF,TRBV5-1,TRBD1,-,TRBJ2-3
TGTGCCAGCGGACAGGATACCTATAATTCACCCCTCCACTTT,CASGQDTYNSPLHF,TRBV6-1,TRBD1,-,TRBJ1-6
TGTGCCATCAGTTCTGACTTGAACACTGAAGCTTTCTTT,CAISSDLNTEAFF,TRBV10-3,-,-,TRBJ1-1
TGTGCCAGCACCTTAAGCGGGGGGCCAGAGACCCAGTACTTC,CASTLSGGPETQYF,TRBV7-9,TRBD2,-,TRBJ2-5
TGTGCCAGCAGCGCTTCCCAGTACACTGAAGCTTTCTTT,CASSASQYTEAFF,TRBV7-3,-,-,TRBJ1-1
TGTGCCAGCAGTGACGGGCGGGAGTACAATGAGCAGTTCTTC,CASSDGREYNEQFF,TRBV6-1,TRBD2,-,TRBJ2-1
TGTGCCAGCAGTACGGGTTGGAATGATGGCTACACCTTC,CASSTGWNDGYTF,TRBV9,-,-,TRBJ1-2
TGCGCCAGCAGCGTGTTCCACGGGACAGGGGTCGATGAGCAGTTCTTC,CASSVFHGTGVDEQFF,TRBV4-3,TRBD1,-,TRBJ2-1
TGTGCCAGCAGTTCCCTCTCGGGGGGGGTTAGAGAGACCCAGTACTTC,CASSSLSGGVRETQYF,TRBV6-5,TRBD2,once,TRBJ2-5
TGCGCCAGCAGAGCGGACGGGACAGGGGCCTTCTATGGCTACACCTTC,CASRADGTGAFYGYTF,TRBV4-1,TRBD1,-,TRBJ1-2
TGTGCTAGCAGCTCCTCCCCCGGGAACACCGGGGAGCTGTTTTTT,CASSSSPGNTGELFF,TRBV7-7,-,-,TRBJ2-2
TGCAGTGCAAGGGACAGCCGGGGCTACACCTTC,CSARDSRGYTF,TRBV20-1,TRBD1,-,TRBJ1-2
TGCGCCAGCAGCCTTTTGCTACCGCCCCCATCTAGCGTCGTGTCCTACGAGCAGTACTTC,CASSLLLPPPSSVVSYEQYF,TRBV4-1,-,few,TRBJ2-7
TGTGCCTGGTGGTCTGGACTAGCGGGCACAGATACGCAGTATTTT,CAWWSGLAGTDTQYF,TRBV30,TRBD2,-,TRBJ2-3
TGTGCCAGCAGCTTAGTGGGGGGGCCTGGTCCCCATCAGCCCCAGCATTTT,CASSLVGGPGPHQPQHF,TRBV11-2,-,-,TRBJ1-5
TGTGCCAGCAGCGCCGGGACAGGGTGGGACTATGGCTACACCTTC,CASSAGTGWDYGYTF,TRBV9,TRBD1,-,TRBJ1-2
TGTGCCAGCTCACCACCGAGACTCACAGATACGCAGTATTTT,CASSPPRLTDTQYF,TRBV18,-,-,TRBJ2-3
TGTTCCAGCAGGCCGCCCGGTGGGGGGGGAAAGACTGAAGCTTTCTTT,CSSRPPGGGGKTEAFF,TRBV7-9,-,-,TRBJ1-1
TGTGCCAGCAGGGCGGACTTCAGCTCTGGAAACACCATATATTTT,CASRADFSSGNTIYF,TRBV6-5,-,-,TRBJ1-3
TGTGCCAGCAGCGACCGGGCAGGGGAGACCCAGTACTTC,CASSDRAGETQYF,TRBV7-3,-,-,TRBJ2-5